A single sample gave rise to the 5 T cell receptor beta chains below, sequenced in a study of T cells in lung cancer brain metastases. Data came from immunoSEQ multiplex PCR; TCRdb stores just in-frame clones and leaves some out. Of roughly 690 clones in the sample, approximately 91% were seen once. Sequenced input: tumor tissue from the primary lung tumor. Receptors were obtained from a woman aged 70-85 years with non-small cell lung cancer.

This chain joins TRBV7-2 and TRBJ1-1; 8 nucleotides match TRBD1. Unmatched junction bases numbered 4, after V lost 5 bases and J lost 8 bases. The CDR3 extends over 12 amino acids. From germline, CDR1 is SGHTA and CDR2 FQGNSA. Written as DNA, the CDR3 is TGTGCCAGCAGCCGGGACAGGAGAGAAGCTTTCTTT. Its protein is CASSRDRREAFF. Complete variable domain (other parts from reference TRBV7-2 and TRBJ1-1): GAGVSQSPSNKVTEKGKDVELRCDPISGHTALYWYRQSLGQGLEFLIYFQGNSAPDKSGLPSDRFSAERTGGSVSTLTIQRTQQEDSAVYLCASSRDRREAFFGQGTRLTVV.

The V call is TRBV2, the J call TRBJ1-4; no firm D call. CDR1 is SNHLY, CDR2 FYNNEI, per germline. Trimming took 5 bases from V and 4 from J, leaving 14 bases between them. The CDR3 sequence is 15 residues long. CDR3 region: CASSNVGVGNEKLFF. CDR3 DNA sequence: TGTGCCAGCAGTAATGTCGGGGTGGGTAATGAAAAACTGTTTTTT.

The rearrangement uses TRBV9 and TRBJ1-5; the D is unclear. The V and J ends lost 0 bases and 4 bases respectively, with 11 bases between them. Germline assignment: CDR1 SGDLS and CDR2 YYNGEE. CDR3 length: 15 amino acids. CDR3 loop: CASSVEGSPNQPQHF. The CDR3 DNA follows: TGTGCCAGCAGCGTAGAAGGGTCACCTAATCAGCCCCAGCATTTT.

Here the CDR3 DNA reads TGTGCCAGCAGCCAACAGGGACCGCACACAGATACGCAGTATTTT. Encoded protein: CASSQQGPHTDTQYF. The genes are TRBV7-2 and TRBJ2-3, with D maybe TRBD1 (6 bases). CDR1 and CDR2 (germline): SGHTA, FQGNSA. This CDR3 comprises 15 residues. Trimming cost V 5 bases and J 2 bases, with 14 bases left between them.

This rearrangement joins TRBV2 to TRBJ2-6; 8 nucleotides match TRBD1. The V gene end was trimmed by 1 base and the J gene end by 2 bases; junction bases not matched to a gene: 4. Germline V lookup: CDR1 SNHLY, CDR2 FYNNEI. CDR3 length equals 17 residues. The CDR3 reads CASSEDQGAAGANVLTF. The CDR3 bases are TGTGCCAGCAGTGAAGACCAGGGGGCCGCTGGGGCCAACGTCCTGACTTTC.